Each of the 23 T cell receptor beta chains below was sequenced from the same sample in a study of neurological immune-mediated disorders. TCRdb re-analysed the 5' RACE reads in MiXCR, keeping a single row per CDR3 protein. Here the sample spans tens of thousands of distinct CDR3 sequences, roughly an eighth being singletons. Time point reported: longitudinal time-point 1 (baseline). Sequencing was carried out using PBMCs. These receptors were collected from a female donor with HTLV-1-associated myelopathy (HAM/TSP).

This clonotype was counted many times. This chain links TRBV9 with TRBJ2-3, with 9 bases lining up with TRBD2. The CDR3 is 16 amino acids. Looked up from germline, CDR1 is SGDLS and CDR2 is YYNGEE. V was clipped by 3 bases and J by 0 bases; unmatched bases: 5. CDR3 amino acids: CASSAVAGVSTDTQYF. The CDR3 nucleotides are TGTGCCAGCAGCGCGGTAGCGGGGGTTAGCACAGATACGCAGTATTTT.

In this sample, this clonotype turned up many times. The chain links TRBV2 to TRBJ1-1; 9 bases fit TRBD1. CDR1 and CDR2 (germline): SNHLY, FYNNEI. This CDR3 has 15 amino acids. V dropped 6 bases and J dropped 2; count of bases not matched to a gene: 7. The CDR3 nucleotides are TGTGCCAGCAGACGAACAACAGGGGGCAACACTGAAGCTTTCTTT. Its protein is CASRRTTGGNTEAFF.

In this sample, this clonotype turned up many times. V gene TRBV7-8 combines with J gene TRBJ2-1, with 14 bases identical to TRBD2. The V gene's germline CDR1 is SGHVS and CDR2 FQNEAQ. V dropped 5 bases and J dropped 3; count of bases not matched to a gene: 6. This CDR3 spans 17 amino acids. CDR3 sequence (DNA): TGTGCCAGCAGCCAGGGACTAGCGGGGGACCTCTACAATGAGCAGTTCTTC. This sequence encodes CASSQGLAGDLYNEQFF. Drawing the rest from reference TRBV7-8 and TRBJ2-1, the complete variable domain is GAGVSQSPRYKVAKRGQDVALRCDPISGHVSLFWYQQALGQGPEFLTYFQNEAQLDKSGLPSDRFFAERPEGSVSTLKIQRTQQEDSAVYLCASSQGLAGDLYNEQFFGPGTRLTVL.

This clonotype was counted ten times or more. The chain has TRBV25-1 and TRBJ2-7; 12 bases match TRBD2. Germline trimming cut 3 bases from V and 1 base from J; bases unmatched to any gene: 4. CDR1 MGHDK and CDR2 SYGVNS come from the germline V gene. The CDR3 sequence is 16 residues long. The CDR3 reads CASSEKGLAGSYEQYF. The DNA of the CDR3 is TGTGCCAGCAGTGAGAAAGGACTAGCGGGGTCCTACGAGCAGTACTTC.

This clonotype was picked up many times. This chain uses TRBV5-4 with TRBJ2-3; 15 bases align to TRBD2. Looked up from germline, CDR1 is SGHNT and CDR2 is YYREEE (reference sequence). The CDR3 has 18 amino acids. The ends lost 4 bases at V and 0 bases at J; junction bases unmatched: 6. CDR3 DNA: TGTGCCAGCAGCCCAGGACTAGCGGGGGGGACTAGCACAGATACGCAGTATTTT. Translation gives CASSPGLAGGTSTDTQYF. Drawing the rest from reference TRBV5-4 and TRBJ2-3, the complete variable domain is ETGVTQSPTHLIKTRGQQVTLRCSSQSGHNTVSWYQQALGQGPQFIFQYYREEENGRGNFPPRFSGLQFPNYSSELNVNALELDDSALYLCASSPGLAGGTSTDTQYFGPGTRLTVL.

This clonotype was seen many times. The chain carries TRBV5-1 and TRBJ2-3; D is possibly TRBD1 (5 bases). CDR1 and CDR2 from the germline V gene are SGHRS and YFSETQ. The CDR3 has 14 amino acids. V was cut by 4 bases and J by 3 bases, with 12 bases left in between. The CDR3 here is CASSDQGKTDTQYF. Here the CDR3 DNA reads TGCGCCAGCAGCGATCAGGGAAAGACAGATACGCAGTATTTT.

This clonotype occurred once. The J gene is TRBJ2-7, the V gene TRBV18; perhaps TRBD1 as D (6 bases). Between the trimmed V and J ends, which lost 3 bases and 1 base, there was a span of 25 bases. Germline lookup yields CDR1 KGHSH and CDR2 LQKENI. CDR3 size: 19 residues. As DNA, the CDR3 is TGTGCCAGCTCACCCAGGACCTTGGACAGTCGAACGCATTCCTACGAGCAGTACGTC. Translating it yields CASSPRTLDSRTHSYEQYV.

This clonotype showed up many times. J is TRBJ2-4 and V is TRBV12-3 or TRBV12-4; 8 bases are a match to TRBD1. J gave up 6 bases and V 5 bases, and 9 bases lay outside the gene matches. This CDR3 is built from 15 residues. CDR3: CASSPTGTGGNIQYF. The CDR3 nucleotides read TGTGCCAGCAGTCCAACTGGCACAGGGGGAAACATTCAGTACTTC.

This clonotype was recorded many times. The chain combines TRBV10-3 with TRBJ2-1; the match to TRBD1 covers 8 bases. This CDR3 has 13 amino acids. Germline values: CDR1 ENHRY, CDR2 SYGVKD. After removal of 8 bases from V and 5 bases from J, the junction contained 5 bases not matched to a gene. DNA of the CDR3: TGTGCCATCGCCCGGACAGGGAACAATGAGCAGTTCTTC. Translation: CAIARTGNNEQFF.

This clonotype was seen many times. The genes are TRBV9 and TRBJ2-4, with 7 bases identical to TRBD1. CDR3 length: 14 amino acids. J gave up 12 bases and V 2 bases, and 11 bases lay outside the gene matches. CDR1 and CDR2 from the germline V gene are SGDLS and YYNGEE. CDR3 nucleotide sequence: TGTGCCAGCAGCGTGTCGCGACAGGGCGATTATCAGTACTTC. It translates to CASSVSRQGDYQYF.

Of note for this clonotype: A much larger clone lies one base from this, so it may be a read error. The CDR3: CASSPRDTTWTSYNEQFF. In DNA form, the CDR3 reads TGTGCCAGCAGCCCCCGGGACACGACATGGACAAGCTACAATGAGCAGTTCTTC. The chain links TRBV7-8 to TRBJ2-1; TRBD1 is a possible D gene (6 bases). Trimming removed 5 bases at V and 3 bases at J, with 23 bases between. Germline assignment: CDR1 SGHVS and CDR2 FQNEAQ. The CDR3 loop spans 18 amino acids.

This clonotype was counted at least ten times. The chain uses TRBV20-1 and TRBJ2-3; D not resolved. Germline lookup yields CDR1 DFQATT and CDR2 SNEGSKA (reference sequence). Trimming stripped 3 bases from V and 4 bases from J, with 8 bases between. The CDR3 covers 12 residues. The CDR3 region has the DNA TGCAGTGCTAGTGCCCGCCCAGATACGCAGTATTTT. Translating it yields CSASARPDTQYF.

This chain uses TRBV12-3 or TRBV12-4 with TRBJ1-2; 7 nucleotides agree with TRBD1. V shed 10 bases, J shed 8 bases, and the junction held 10 bases outside the gene matches. The CDR3 extends over 12 amino acids. The chain's CDR3 is CATSGLGGGYTF. The CDR3 DNA follows: TGTGCCACCTCCGGGTTAGGGGGCGGCTACACCTTC.

This clonotype was counted ten times or more. The chain uses TRBV5-1 and TRBJ2-3; D is ambiguous. The germline V gene has CDR1 SGHRS and CDR2 YFSETQ. The CDR3 consists of 13 residues. V gave up 3 bases and J gave up 0 bases, with 5 bases separating them. CDR3 sequence reads: CASSSESTDTQYF. The CDR3 nucleotides read TGCGCCAGCAGCTCTGAAAGCACAGATACGCAGTATTTT.

The chain employs TRBV29-1 and TRBJ1-5, with D perhaps matching TRBD1 (6 bases). V was clipped by 4 bases and J by 4 bases, with 14 bases between them. Germline-derived CDR1 and CDR2 are SQVTM and ANQGSEA. The CDR3 extends over 14 amino acids. The CDR3 nucleotides are TGCAGCGTTGCAGTGAGGGGGACGAATCAGCCCCAGCATTTT. This translates into CSVAVRGTNQPQHF. Variable domain in full (rest from reference TRBV29-1 and TRBJ1-5): SAVISQKPSRDICQRGTSLTIQCQVDSQVTMMFWYRQQPGQSLTLIATANQGSEATYESGFVIDKFPISRPNLTFSTLTVSNMSPEDSSIYLCSVAVRGTNQPQHFGDGTRLSIL.

This clonotype was counted many times. The V gene is TRBV5-1, the J gene TRBJ2-2; perhaps D is TRBD1 or TRBD2 (5 bases each). This CDR3 region has 15 residues. Trimming shortened V by 4 bases and J by 5 bases, and 15 bases separated the two germline ends. Germline lookup yields CDR1 SGHRS and CDR2 YFSETQ. The CDR3 DNA reads TGCGCCAGCAGCCAGACGGGGCTGGGGACCGGGGAGCTGTTTTTT. The encoded protein is CASSQTGLGTGELFF. Supplemented by reference TRBV5-1 and TRBJ2-2, the full variable domain reads KAGVTQTPRYLIKTRGQQVTLSCSPISGHRSVSWYQQTPGQGLQFLFEYFSETQRNKGNFPGRFSGRQFSNSRSEMNVSTLELGDSALYLCASSQTGLGTGELFFGEGSRLTVL.

This clonotype was seen ten or more times. The chain employs TRBV7-9 and TRBJ2-6, with 7 positions matching TRBD1. The germline V gene encodes CDR1 SEHNR and CDR2 FQNEAQ (reference sequence). The V gene end was trimmed by 8 bases and the J gene end by 1 base; junction bases not matched to a gene: 11. CDR3 length: 17 residues. Written as DNA, the CDR3 is TGTGCCAGCGACCAGGGACAGAAGCCTTCTGGGGCCAACGTCCTGACTTTC. Protein product: CASDQGQKPSGANVLTF.

This clonotype has at least ten counts. The chain has TRBV7-9 and TRBJ1-1; the match to TRBD1 covers 7 bases. This CDR3 is 15 amino acids long. V lost 3 bases and J lost 6; bases outside the gene matches: 10. Germline V gene data show CDR1 as SEHNR and CDR2 as FQNEAQ (reference sequence). CDR3 nucleotide sequence: TGTGCCAGCAGCTTCTCCCAGGGGGGATGGGCTGAAGCTTTCTTT. It codes for CASSFSQGGWAEAFF.

This clonotype was recorded at least ten times. The chain links TRBV11-1 to TRBJ2-3, with unresolved D. The germline gives CDR1 SGHAT, CDR2 FQDESV (reference sequence). This CDR3 spans 16 amino acids. V was pared by 1 base and J by 0 bases, with 11 bases between. CDR3 sequence: CASSLEGLRSTDTQYF. The CDR3 nucleotides read TGTGCCAGCAGCTTAGAAGGCCTGAGAAGCACAGATACGCAGTATTTT.

This clonotype was detected many times. This sequence joins TRBV9 and TRBJ1-2, with D unclear. The CDR3 loop spans 14 amino acids. V lost 0 bases and J 6 bases, leaving 12 bases between the germline ends. Per the germline V gene, CDR1 is SGDLS and CDR2 is YYNGEE. CDR3 in amino acids: CASSVVLLGNGYTF. In nucleotides, the CDR3 is TGTGCCAGCAGCGTAGTTCTGTTGGGGAATGGCTACACCTTC.

This clonotype was detected once. The junction and the germline gene differ at one end; a read error may be behind it. V gene TRBV29-1 combines with J gene TRBJ2-7; D call uncertain. Germline V gives CDR1 SQVTM, CDR2 ANQGSEA. This CDR3 contains 14 residues. CDR3 residues: CSVGFCYDSHEQYF. In nucleotides, the CDR3 is TGCAGCGTTGGTTTTTGCTACGACTCCCACGAGCAGTACTTC.

This clonotype was found many times. V is TRBV3-1 and J is TRBJ2-7; 7 bases align to TRBD1. CDR1 and CDR2 from the germline V gene are LGHDT and YNNKEL (reference sequence). Trimming cost V 4 bases and J 3 bases; bases outside gene matches: 6. The CDR3 loop spans 14 amino acids. CDR3 sequence: CASSLGRGYYEQYF. CDR3 sequence (DNA): TGTGCCAGCAGCCTCGGCAGGGGGTACTACGAGCAGTACTTC.

This clonotype has at least ten counts. The chain links TRBV5-1 to TRBJ2-3; D is tentatively TRBD1 or TRBD2 (5 bases each). Germline V lookup: CDR1 SGHRS, CDR2 YFSETQ. Trimming left V 0 bases short and J 6 bases short, with 11 bases between. The length of the CDR3 is 14 residues. CDR3 in DNA: TGCGCCAGCAGCTTGGGAGGGGCCCCCGATACGCAGTATTTT. This gives the protein CASSLGGAPDTQYF.